The 20 T cell receptor beta chains below were found in one sample sequenced in a study of beta chain features in type 1 diabetes. Isolated RNA was reverse transcribed in full, so expressed TCRB transcripts were sequenced. TCRdb's copy holds only in-frame clones and misses some; the assay was immunoSEQ multiplex PCR. The profile shows hundreds of thousands of clones, around 8% of them singletons. Sequenced: central memory CD4+ T cells from blood. These receptors were taken from a woman under 30 in good health.

This clone was observed a handful of times. The CDR3 sequence: CAISYSFYEQYF. CDR3 sequence (DNA): TGTGCCATCAGTTACTCGTTCTACGAGCAGTACTTC. This rearrangement joins TRBV10-3 to TRBJ2-7, with unresolved D. In germline, CDR1 is ENHRY, CDR2 SYGVKD. This CDR3 comprises 12 residues. V lost 5 bases and J 3 bases, leaving 8 bases between the germline ends.

The chain carries TRBV5-4 and TRBJ1-2; 7 nucleotides align to TRBD1. Germline CDR1 is SGHNT and CDR2 is YYREEE (reference sequence). The J segment lost 4 bases and the V segment lost 4 bases, leaving 7 bases of the junction unmatched. CDR3 length equals 14 residues. The CDR3, as DNA: TGTGCCAGCAGCCAACCGGGACAGATCTATGGCTACACCTTC. Translated, it gives CASSQPGQIYGYTF.

This clone showed up many times. This chain links TRBV9 with TRBJ2-3, with D perhaps given as TRBD1 or TRBD2 (5 bases each). Trimming pared 4 bases from V and 1 base from J, leaving 13 bases between. The germline CDR1 and CDR2 sequences are SGDLS and YYNGEE. The CDR3 extends over 15 amino acids. As DNA, the CDR3 is TGTGCCAGCAGCAACCTTGGGGGTCGCACAGATACGCAGTATTTT. Protein: CASSNLGGRTDTQYF.

This clone was seen only a few times. V gene TRBV4-1 combines with J gene TRBJ2-1, with 7 bases aligning to TRBD2. CDR1 and CDR2 (germline): MGHRA, YSYEKL. This CDR3 is 17 amino acids long. V shed 3 bases and J 7 bases; nucleotides not matched to a gene: 15. The CDR3 DNA sequence: TGCGCCAGCAGCCAGGTGGTTCGGGGGAGGGCAAGAAATGAGCAGTTCTTC. It translates to CASSQVVRGRARNEQFF.

The J gene is TRBJ2-5, the V gene TRBV14; D unclear. V dropped 0 bases and J dropped 7 bases, with 0 bases sitting between them. Germline loops: CDR1 SGHDN, CDR2 FVKESK. This CDR3 spans 10 amino acids. CDR3 in amino acids: CASSQETQYF. CDR3 bases: TGTGCCAGCAGCCAAGAGACCCAGTACTTC. Based on the CDR3 plus reference TRBV14 and TRBJ2-5, the full variable domain is EAGVTQFPSHSVIEKGQTVTLRCDPISGHDNLYWYRRVMGKEIKFLLHFVKESKQDESGMPNNRFLAERTGGTYSTLKVQPAELEDSGVYFCASSQETQYFGPGTRLLVL.

This clone was picked up a small number of times. This sequence joins TRBV29-1 and TRBJ2-2; D may match TRBD1 or TRBD2 (6 bases each). The CDR3 has 13 amino acids. CDR1 is SQVTM and CDR2 is ANQGSEA in the germline V gene. Trimming took off 8 bases at V and 5 bases at J, with 15 bases between the two ends. As DNA, the CDR3 is TGCAGCCCCCGGGGGCACGAAACCGGGGAGCTGTTTTTT. Protein: CSPRGHETGELFF.

This clone has a handful of counts. This chain joins TRBV19 and TRBJ1-2; D may be TRBD1 (5 bases). V was cut by 4 bases and J by 5 bases, with 11 bases left in between. The CDR3 covers 13 residues. Per germline, CDR1 LNHDA and CDR2 SQIVND (reference sequence). CDR3 in DNA: TGTGCCAGTAGTAAAGACAGAGATTATGGCTACACCTTC. Protein: CASSKDRDYGYTF.

This clone has more than one count but fewer than ten. The V call is TRBV7-9, the J call TRBJ2-7; 7 bases fit TRBD1. With V trimmed by 5 bases and J by 2 bases, 12 bases remained unmatched. CDR3 length equals 16 residues. Germline CDR1 and CDR2: SEHNR and FQNEAQ (reference sequence). Here the CDR3 reads CASSLKQGLSAYEQYF. CDR3 nucleotides: TGTGCCAGCAGCCTAAAACAGGGGCTATCCGCCTACGAGCAGTACTTC.

This clone appeared a few times. The J gene is TRBJ2-3, the V gene TRBV20-1; D remains unclear. The germline V and J ends were trimmed by 6 bases and 2 bases, with 6 bases remaining between them. This CDR3 is built from 11 residues. CDR1 and CDR2 from the germline V gene are DFQATT and SNEGSKA (reference sequence). The DNA for the CDR3 is TGCAGTGCGGAAATCACAGATACGCAGTATTTT. Its protein is CSAEITDTQYF.

This clone turned up a few times. The chain is built from TRBV6-1 and TRBJ2-3; a possible D gene is TRBD2 (6 bases). Germline V CDR1 and CDR2: MNHNS, SASEGT. This CDR3 spans 16 amino acids. V was cut by 10 bases and J by 1 base, with 21 bases left in between. In DNA form, the CDR3 reads TGTGCCATCACTGAAGGGACTCCAACTCGCACAGATACGCAGTATTTT. Translation gives CAITEGTPTRTDTQYF.

This clone was observed a few times. The chain links TRBV7-6 to TRBJ2-7, with 11 bases matching TRBD2. Trimming cost V 4 bases and J 3 bases; bases outside gene matches: 5. CDR1 is SGHVS and CDR2 is FNYEAQ in the germline V gene. The length of the CDR3 is 15 residues. The CDR3 sequence is CASSSLAGGLYEQYF. In nucleotides, the CDR3 is TGTGCCAGCAGCTCCCTAGCGGGAGGTCTCTACGAGCAGTACTTC. The full variable domain, rest sourced from reference TRBV7-6 and TRBJ2-7, is GAGVSQSPRYKVTKRGQDVALRCDPISGHVSLYWYRQALGQGPEFLTYFNYEAQQDKSGLPNDRFSAERPEGSISTLTIQRTEQRDSAMYRCASSSLAGGLYEQYFGPGTRLTVT.

This clone was counted a few times. The V and J genes are TRBV5-6 and TRBJ2-3; D gene uncertain. The germline V and J ends were trimmed by 2 bases and 4 bases, with 14 bases remaining between them. Germline V gene sequence: CDR1 SGHDT, CDR2 YYEEEE. The CDR3 sequence is 15 residues long. The CDR3 bases are TGTGCCAGCAGCTTTTTTGGGCTCCCACCAGATACGCAGTATTTT. Protein sequence: CASSFFGLPPDTQYF. The full variable domain, its missing parts supplied by reference TRBV5-6 and TRBJ2-3, is DAGVTQSPTHLIKTRGQQVTLRCSPKSGHDTVSWYQQALGQGPQFIFQYYEEEERQRGNFPDRFSGHQFPNYSSELNVNALLLGDSALYLCASSFFGLPPDTQYFGPGTRLTVL.

The rearrangement uses TRBV28 and TRBJ2-1; 10 nucleotides align to TRBD1. This CDR3 is built from 13 residues. Germline CDR1 and CDR2: MDHEN and SYDVKM. J gave up 15 bases and V 2 bases, and 7 bases lay outside the gene matches. The CDR3 bases are TGTGCCAGCAGTTTAAATCCGGGACAGGGGTGGTTCTTC. It yields the protein CASSLNPGQGWFF.

The CDR3 region has the DNA TGTGCCAGCCAATCACAGGGGCCTGGAAGGGGCTACACCTTC. Encoded protein: CASQSQGPGRGYTF. This chain links TRBV28 with TRBJ1-2; 7 nucleotides line up with TRBD1. CDR1 and CDR2 from the germline V gene are MDHEN and SYDVKM. Trimming at V came to 8 bases and at J to 8 bases, leaving 14 bases not matched to a gene. The CDR3 runs 14 residues.

V and J are TRBV29-1 and TRBJ2-5; possibly TRBD1 for D (5 bases). The DNA end lines up better with TRBJ2-7; the J call may be wrong. Germline V CDR1 and CDR2: SQVTM, ANQGSEA. This CDR3 contains 12 residues. The CDR3 region has the DNA TGCAGCGCTACGACAGCCGGCTACGAGCAGTACTTC. Translated: CSATTAGYEQYF.

The rearrangement uses TRBV7-6 and TRBJ1-3; weak D call: TRBD1 (5 bases). Per germline, CDR1 SGHVS and CDR2 FNYEAQ. CDR3 length: 17 amino acids. With 5 bases removed from V and 0 bases from J, the gap between germline ends came to 17 bases. CDR3 region: CASSPMSSGLSGNTIYF. The CDR3 nucleotides are TGTGCCAGCAGCCCCATGTCTTCGGGGCTCTCTGGAAACACCATATATTTT.

This chain connects TRBV7-2 to TRBJ2-2; D might be TRBD1 (5 bases). This CDR3 has 18 amino acids. CDR1 is SGHTA and CDR2 is FQGNSA in the germline V gene. Between the trimmed V and J ends, which lost 1 base and 4 bases, there was a span of 19 bases. The CDR3 protein is CASSLGQPPQLLTGELFF. The CDR3 DNA follows: TGTGCCAGCAGCTTAGGACAGCCCCCGCAACTTCTCACCGGGGAGCTGTTTTTT.

This chain uses TRBV10-3 with TRBJ1-4; D call uncertain. The CDR3 sequence is 12 residues long. CDR1 and CDR2 from the germline V gene are ENHRY and SYGVKD. V was pared by 10 bases and J by 1 base, with 7 bases between. CDR3 nucleotides: TGTGCCAGTACTCAAACTAATGAAAAACTGTTTTTT. The encoded protein is CASTQTNEKLFF.

The CDR3 bases are TGTGCCAGCAGACGGAGTGGCCCCCACGAGCAGTACTTC. This gives the protein CASRRSGPHEQYF. The V gene is TRBV11-2, the J gene TRBJ2-7; D gene ambiguous. Trimming pared 6 bases from V and 5 bases from J, leaving 14 bases between. The CDR3 consists of 13 residues. Germline V gene data show CDR1 as SGHAT and CDR2 as FQNNGV.

This chain connects TRBV7-2 to TRBJ2-7, with TRBD2 identical over 11 bases. The CDR3 covers 17 residues. Germline V CDR1 and CDR2: SGHTA, FQGNSA. With V trimmed by 5 bases and J by 3 bases, 12 bases remained unmatched. The CDR3 DNA follows: TGTGCCAGCAGCCAGACATCCGGGACTAGCGGATACTACGAGCAGTACTTC. The encoded protein is CASSQTSGTSGYYEQYF.